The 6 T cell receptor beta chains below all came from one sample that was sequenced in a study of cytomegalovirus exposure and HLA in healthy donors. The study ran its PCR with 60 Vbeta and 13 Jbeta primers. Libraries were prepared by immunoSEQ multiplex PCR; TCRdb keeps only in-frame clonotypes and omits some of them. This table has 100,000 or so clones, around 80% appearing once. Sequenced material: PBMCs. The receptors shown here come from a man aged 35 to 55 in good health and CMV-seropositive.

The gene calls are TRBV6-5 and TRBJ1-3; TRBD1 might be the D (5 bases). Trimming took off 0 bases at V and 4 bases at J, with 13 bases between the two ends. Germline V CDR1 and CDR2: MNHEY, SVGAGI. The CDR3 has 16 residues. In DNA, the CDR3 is TGTGCCAGCAGTTACTCGGGGCAGGGTTACGGAAACACCATATATTTT. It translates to CASSYSGQGYGNTIYF.

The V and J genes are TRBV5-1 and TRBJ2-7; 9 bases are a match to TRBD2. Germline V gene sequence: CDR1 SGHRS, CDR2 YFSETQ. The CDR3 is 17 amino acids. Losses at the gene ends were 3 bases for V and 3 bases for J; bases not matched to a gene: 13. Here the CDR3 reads CASSYRTPGLAYYEQYF. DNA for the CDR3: TGCGCCAGCAGCTACCGGACCCCGGGACTAGCTTACTACGAGCAGTACTTC.

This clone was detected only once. DNA of the CDR3: TGTGCCAGCAGCTCCGGACTAGCGGGAGGATACAATGAGCAGTTCTTC. Residues: CASSSGLAGGYNEQFF. V usage is TRBV5-4 and J usage is TRBJ2-1; 14 bases agree with TRBD2. V dropped 3 bases and J dropped 4; count of bases not matched to a gene: 3. Per germline, CDR1 SGHNT and CDR2 YYREEE (reference sequence). This CDR3 is 16 amino acids long.

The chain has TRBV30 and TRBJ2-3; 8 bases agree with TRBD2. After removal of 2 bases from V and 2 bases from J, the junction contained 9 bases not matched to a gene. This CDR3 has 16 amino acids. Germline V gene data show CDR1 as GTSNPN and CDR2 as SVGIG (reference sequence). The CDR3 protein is CAWSIGAGGHTDTQYF. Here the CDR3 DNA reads TGTGCCTGGAGTATCGGGGCGGGAGGACACACAGATACGCAGTATTTT.

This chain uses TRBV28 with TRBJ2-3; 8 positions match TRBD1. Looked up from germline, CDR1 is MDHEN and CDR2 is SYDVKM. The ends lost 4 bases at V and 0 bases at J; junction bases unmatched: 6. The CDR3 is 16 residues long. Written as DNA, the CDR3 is TGTGCCAGCAGTTCTCCGGGACAGGAAAGCACAGATACGCAGTATTTT. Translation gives CASSSPGQESTDTQYF.

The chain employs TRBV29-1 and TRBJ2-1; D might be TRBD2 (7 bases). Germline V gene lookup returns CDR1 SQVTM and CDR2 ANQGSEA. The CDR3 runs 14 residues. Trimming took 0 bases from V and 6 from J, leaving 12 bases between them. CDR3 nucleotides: TGCAGCGTTGAAGAATTGGGGGGGCCCAATGAGCAGTTCTTC. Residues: CSVEELGGPNEQFF.